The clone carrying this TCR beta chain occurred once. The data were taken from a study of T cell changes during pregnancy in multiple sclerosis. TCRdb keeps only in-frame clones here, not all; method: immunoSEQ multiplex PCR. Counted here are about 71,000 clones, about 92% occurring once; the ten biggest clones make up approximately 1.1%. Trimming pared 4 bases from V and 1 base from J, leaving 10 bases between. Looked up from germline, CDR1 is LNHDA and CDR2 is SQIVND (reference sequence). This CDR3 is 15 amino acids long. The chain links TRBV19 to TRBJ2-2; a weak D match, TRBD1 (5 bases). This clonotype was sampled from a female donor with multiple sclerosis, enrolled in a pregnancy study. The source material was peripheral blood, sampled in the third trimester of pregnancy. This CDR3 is CASSSLQGNTGELFF. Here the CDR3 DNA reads TGTGCCAGTAGTAGTCTGCAGGGGAACACCGGGGAGCTGTTTTTT.